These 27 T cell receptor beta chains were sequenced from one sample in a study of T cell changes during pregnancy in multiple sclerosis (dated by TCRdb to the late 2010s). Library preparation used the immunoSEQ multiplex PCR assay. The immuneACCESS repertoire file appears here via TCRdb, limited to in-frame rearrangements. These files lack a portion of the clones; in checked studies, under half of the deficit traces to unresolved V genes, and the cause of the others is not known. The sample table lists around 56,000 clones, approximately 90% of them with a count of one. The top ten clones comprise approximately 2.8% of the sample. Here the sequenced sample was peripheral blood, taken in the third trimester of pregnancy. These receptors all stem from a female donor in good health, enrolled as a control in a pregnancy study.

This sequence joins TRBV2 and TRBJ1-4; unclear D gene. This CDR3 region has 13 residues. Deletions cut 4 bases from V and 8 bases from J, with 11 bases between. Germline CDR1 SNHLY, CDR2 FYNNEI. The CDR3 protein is CASSVRVVEKLFF. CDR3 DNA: TGTGCCAGCAGTGTCCGGGTTGTAGAAAAACTGTTTTTT.

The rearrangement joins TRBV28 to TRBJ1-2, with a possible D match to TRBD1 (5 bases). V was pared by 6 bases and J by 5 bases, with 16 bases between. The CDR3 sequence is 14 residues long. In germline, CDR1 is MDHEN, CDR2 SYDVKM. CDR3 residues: CASRTAGSGYGYTF. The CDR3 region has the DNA TGTGCCAGCAGAACCGCGGGGTCAGGGTATGGCTACACCTTC.

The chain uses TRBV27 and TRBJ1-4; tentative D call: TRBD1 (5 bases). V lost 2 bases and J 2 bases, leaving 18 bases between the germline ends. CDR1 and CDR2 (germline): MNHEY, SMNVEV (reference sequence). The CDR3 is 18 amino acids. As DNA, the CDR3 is TGTGCCAGCAGTTTAAGTTTCAGGGCTAGTAGGACTAATGAAAAACTGTTTTTT. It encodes CASSLSFRASRTNEKLFF.

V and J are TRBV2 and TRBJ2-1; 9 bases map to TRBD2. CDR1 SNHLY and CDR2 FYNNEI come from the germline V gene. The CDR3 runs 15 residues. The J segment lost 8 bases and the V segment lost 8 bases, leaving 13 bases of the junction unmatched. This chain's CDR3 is CASERTGGGADEQFF. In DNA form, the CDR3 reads TGTGCCAGCGAACGGACTGGCGGGGGGGCTGATGAGCAGTTCTTC.

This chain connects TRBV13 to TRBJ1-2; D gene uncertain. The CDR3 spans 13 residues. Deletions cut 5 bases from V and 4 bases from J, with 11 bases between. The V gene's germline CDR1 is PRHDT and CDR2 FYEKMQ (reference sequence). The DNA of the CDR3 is TGTGCCAGCAGCGGCCGGGGATTCTATGGCTACACCTTC. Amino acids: CASSGRGFYGYTF. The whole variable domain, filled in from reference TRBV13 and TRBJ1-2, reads AAGVIQSPRHLIKEKRETATLKCYPIPRHDTVYWYQQGPGQDPQFLISFYEKMQSDKGSIPDRFSAQQFSDYHSELNMSSLELGDSALYFCASSGRGFYGYTFGSGTRLTVV.

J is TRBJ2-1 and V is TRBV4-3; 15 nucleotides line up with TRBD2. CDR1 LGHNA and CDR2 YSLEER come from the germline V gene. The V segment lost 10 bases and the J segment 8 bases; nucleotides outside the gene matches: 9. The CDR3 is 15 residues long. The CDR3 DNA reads TGCGCCACCTCCTGGACTAGCGGGAGGGGAGATGAGCAGTTCTTC. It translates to CATSWTSGRGDEQFF.

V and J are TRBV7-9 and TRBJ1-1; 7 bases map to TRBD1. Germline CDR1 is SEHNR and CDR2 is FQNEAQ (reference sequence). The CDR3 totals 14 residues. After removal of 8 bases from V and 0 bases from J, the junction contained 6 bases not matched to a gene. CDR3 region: CASLKGALNTEAFF. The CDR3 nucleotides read TGTGCCAGCCTTAAGGGGGCGCTGAACACTGAAGCTTTCTTT.

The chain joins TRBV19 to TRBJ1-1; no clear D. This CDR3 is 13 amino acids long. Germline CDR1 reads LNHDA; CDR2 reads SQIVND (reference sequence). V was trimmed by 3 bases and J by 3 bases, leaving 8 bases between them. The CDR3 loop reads CASSMGGYTEAFF. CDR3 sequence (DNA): TGTGCCAGTAGTATGGGAGGGTACACTGAAGCTTTCTTT.

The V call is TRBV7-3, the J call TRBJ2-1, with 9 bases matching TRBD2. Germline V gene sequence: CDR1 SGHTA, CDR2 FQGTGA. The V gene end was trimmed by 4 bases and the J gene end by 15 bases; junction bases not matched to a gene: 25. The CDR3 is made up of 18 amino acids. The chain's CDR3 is CASSSQPLKLAGLNGAFF. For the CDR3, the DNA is TGTGCCAGCAGCTCCCAACCCCTCAAACTAGCGGGCCTCAATGGAGCGTTCTTC.

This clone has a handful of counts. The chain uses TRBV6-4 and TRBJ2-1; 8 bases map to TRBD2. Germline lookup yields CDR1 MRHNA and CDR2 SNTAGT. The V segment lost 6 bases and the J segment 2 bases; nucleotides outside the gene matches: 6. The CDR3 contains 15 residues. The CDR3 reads CASSRAGEPYNEQFF. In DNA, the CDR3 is TGTGCCAGCAGCCGAGCGGGGGAGCCCTACAATGAGCAGTTCTTC.

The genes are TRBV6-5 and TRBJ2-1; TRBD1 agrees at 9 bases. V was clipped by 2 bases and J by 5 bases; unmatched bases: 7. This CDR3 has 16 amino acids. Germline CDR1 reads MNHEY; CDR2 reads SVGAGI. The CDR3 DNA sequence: TGTGCCAGCAGTTACATCCGGGACAGGGCTGACAATGAGCAGTTCTTC. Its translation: CASSYIRDRADNEQFF.

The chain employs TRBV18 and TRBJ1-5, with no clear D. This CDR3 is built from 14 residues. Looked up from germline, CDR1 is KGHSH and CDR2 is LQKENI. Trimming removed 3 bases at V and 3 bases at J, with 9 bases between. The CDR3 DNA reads TGTGCCAGCTCACCCGGGAACCCCAATCAGCCCCAGCATTTT. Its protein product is CASSPGNPNQPQHF. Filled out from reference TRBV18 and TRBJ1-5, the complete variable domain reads NAGVMQNPRHLVRRRGQEARLRCSPMKGHSHVYWYRQLPEEGLKFMVYLQKENIIDESGMPKERFSAEFPKEGPSILRIQQVVRGDSAAYFCASSPGNPNQPQHFGDGTRLSIL.

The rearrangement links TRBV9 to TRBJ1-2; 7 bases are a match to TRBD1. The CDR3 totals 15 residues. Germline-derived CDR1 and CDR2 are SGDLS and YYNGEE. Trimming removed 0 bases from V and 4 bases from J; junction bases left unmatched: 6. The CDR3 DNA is TGTGCCAGCAGCGTAGGACAGGGAGTGACCTATGGCTACACCTTC. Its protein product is CASSVGQGVTYGYTF.

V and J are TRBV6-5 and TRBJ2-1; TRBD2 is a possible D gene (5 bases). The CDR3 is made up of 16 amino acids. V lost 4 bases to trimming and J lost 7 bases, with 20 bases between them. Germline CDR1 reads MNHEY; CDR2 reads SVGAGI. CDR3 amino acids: CASSFTPFGDVNEQFF. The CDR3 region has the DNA TGTGCCAGCAGTTTCACACCGTTCGGGGATGTGAATGAGCAGTTCTTC.

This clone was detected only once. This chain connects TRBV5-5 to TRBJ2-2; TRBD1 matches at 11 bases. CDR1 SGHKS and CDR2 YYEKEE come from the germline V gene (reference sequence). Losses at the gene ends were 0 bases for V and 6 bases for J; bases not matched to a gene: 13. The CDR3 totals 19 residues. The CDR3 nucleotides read TGTGCCAGCAGCTTGGAAAAAGTCGGGACAGGGGGATCGGCCGGGGAGCTGTTTTTT. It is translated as CASSLEKVGTGGSAGELFF.

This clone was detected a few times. This chain's CDR3 is CASSIMGHRNQPQHF. The CDR3 DNA sequence: TGTGCCAGCAGTATTATGGGACATCGCAATCAGCCCCAGCATTTT. The chain carries TRBV7-2 and TRBJ1-5; D is perhaps TRBD1 (6 bases). There are 15 residues in the CDR3. V was cut by 6 bases and J by 2 bases, with 14 bases left in between. The germline gives CDR1 SGHTA, CDR2 FQGNSA.

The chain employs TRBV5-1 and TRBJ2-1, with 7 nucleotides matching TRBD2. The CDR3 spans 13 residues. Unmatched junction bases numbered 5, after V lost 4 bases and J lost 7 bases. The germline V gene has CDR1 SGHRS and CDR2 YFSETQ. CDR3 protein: CASSGGLPNEQFF. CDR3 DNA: TGCGCCAGCAGCGGGGGACTACCTAATGAGCAGTTCTTC. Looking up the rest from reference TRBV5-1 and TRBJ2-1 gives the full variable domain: KAGVTQTPRYLIKTRGQQVTLSCSPISGHRSVSWYQQTPGQGLQFLFEYFSETQRNKGNFPGRFSGRQFSNSRSEMNVSTLELGDSALYLCASSGGLPNEQFFGPGTRLTVL.

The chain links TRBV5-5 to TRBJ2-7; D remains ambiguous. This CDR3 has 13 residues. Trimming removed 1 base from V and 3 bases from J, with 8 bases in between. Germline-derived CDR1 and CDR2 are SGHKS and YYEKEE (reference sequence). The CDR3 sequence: CASSLQANYEQYF. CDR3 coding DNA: TGTGCCAGCAGCTTGCAGGCCAACTACGAGCAGTACTTC. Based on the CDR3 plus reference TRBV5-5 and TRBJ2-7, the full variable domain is DAGVTQSPTHLIKTRGQQVTLRCSPISGHKSVSWYQQVLGQGPQFIFQYYEKEERGRGNFPDRFSARQFPNYSSELNVNALLLGDSALYLCASSLQANYEQYFGPGTRLTVT.

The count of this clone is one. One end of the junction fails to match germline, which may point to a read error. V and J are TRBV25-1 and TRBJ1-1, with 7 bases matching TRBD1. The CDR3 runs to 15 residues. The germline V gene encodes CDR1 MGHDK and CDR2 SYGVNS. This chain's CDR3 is CASSESDRFRTEAFF. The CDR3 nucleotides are TGTGCCAGCAGCGAATCGGACAGGTTCCGCACTGAAGCTTTCTTT.

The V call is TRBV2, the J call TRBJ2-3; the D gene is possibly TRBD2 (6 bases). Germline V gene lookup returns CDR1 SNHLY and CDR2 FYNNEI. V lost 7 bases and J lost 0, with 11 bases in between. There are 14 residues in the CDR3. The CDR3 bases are TGTGCCAGCAAGGCTAGCGCAAGCACAGATACGCAGTATTTT. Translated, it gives CASKASASTDTQYF.

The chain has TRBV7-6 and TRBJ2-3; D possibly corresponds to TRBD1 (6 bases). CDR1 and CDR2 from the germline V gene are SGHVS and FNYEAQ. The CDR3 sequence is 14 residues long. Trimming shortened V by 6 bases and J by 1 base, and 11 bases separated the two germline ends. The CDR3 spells CASSTTGRTDTQYF. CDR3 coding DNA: TGTGCCAGCAGTACGACAGGCCGCACAGATACGCAGTATTTT. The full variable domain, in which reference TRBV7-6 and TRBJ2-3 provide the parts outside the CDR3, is GAGVSQSPRYKVTKRGQDVALRCDPISGHVSLYWYRQALGQGPEFLTYFNYEAQQDKSGLPNDRFSAERPEGSISTLTIQRTEQRDSAMYRCASSTTGRTDTQYFGPGTRLTVL.

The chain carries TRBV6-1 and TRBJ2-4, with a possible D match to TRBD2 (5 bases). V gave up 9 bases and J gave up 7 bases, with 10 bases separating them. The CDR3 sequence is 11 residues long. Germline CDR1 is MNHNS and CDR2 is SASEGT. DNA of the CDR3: TGTGCCAGACCTAGCCTGAACATTCAGTACTTC. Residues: CARPSLNIQYF.

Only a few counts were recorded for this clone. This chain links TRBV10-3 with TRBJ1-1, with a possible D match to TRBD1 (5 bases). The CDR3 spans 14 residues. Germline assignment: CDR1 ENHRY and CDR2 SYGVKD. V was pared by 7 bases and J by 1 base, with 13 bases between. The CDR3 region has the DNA TGTGCCATCACACCTCAGGGTTCGAACACTGAAGCTTTCTTT. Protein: CAITPQGSNTEAFF.

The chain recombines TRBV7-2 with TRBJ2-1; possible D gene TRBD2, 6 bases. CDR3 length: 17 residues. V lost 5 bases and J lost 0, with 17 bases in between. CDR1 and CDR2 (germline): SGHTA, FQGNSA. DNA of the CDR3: TGTGCCAGCAGCCCAAGGGGACTGTCATTCTCCTACAATGAGCAGTTCTTC. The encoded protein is CASSPRGLSFSYNEQFF.

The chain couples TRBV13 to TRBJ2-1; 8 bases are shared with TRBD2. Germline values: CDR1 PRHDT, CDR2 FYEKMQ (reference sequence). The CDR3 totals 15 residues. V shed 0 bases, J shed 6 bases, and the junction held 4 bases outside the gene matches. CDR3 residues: CASSLGLADINEQFF. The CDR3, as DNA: TGTGCCAGCAGCTTAGGACTAGCGGATATCAATGAGCAGTTCTTC.

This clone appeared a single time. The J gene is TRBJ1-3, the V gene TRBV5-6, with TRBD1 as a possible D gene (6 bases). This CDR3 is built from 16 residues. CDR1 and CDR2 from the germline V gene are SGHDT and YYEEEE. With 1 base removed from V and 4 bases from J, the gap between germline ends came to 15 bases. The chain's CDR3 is CASSLWGLGAGNTIYF. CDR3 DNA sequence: TGTGCCAGCAGCTTGTGGGGGCTAGGGGCCGGAAACACCATATATTTT.

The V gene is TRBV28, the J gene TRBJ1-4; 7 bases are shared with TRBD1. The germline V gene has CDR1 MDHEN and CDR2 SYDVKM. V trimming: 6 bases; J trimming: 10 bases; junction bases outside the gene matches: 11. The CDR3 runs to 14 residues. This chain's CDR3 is CASRLGTVWGKLFF. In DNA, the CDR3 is TGTGCCAGCAGACTTGGGACAGTCTGGGGAAAACTGTTTTTT.